This note documents a single T cell receptor beta chain sequence. This entry belongs to a study of blood T cell repertoires in COVID-19. Methods used by the authors: Researchers report that nucleated cell counts were estimated from reference gene primer amplification. Libraries were prepared by immunoSEQ multiplex PCR; TCRdb keeps only in-frame clonotypes and omits some of them. The DNA was the basis for D and trimming; V, J and clone size are from that table. The repertoire holds more than 300,000 clones, about nine tenths seen once, with 6% to 8.5% in the top ten. This TCR derives from a woman aged 70-85 years with COVID-19, enrolled during active disease. The sample consisted of peripheral blood.

CDR3 region: CASSGTGGRTGELFF. In DNA form, the CDR3 reads TGTGCCAGCAGTGGGACAGGGGGCAGAACCGGGGAGCTGTTTTTT. The chain joins TRBV2 to TRBJ2-2; 11 nucleotides line up with TRBD1. Germline CDR1 is SNHLY and CDR2 is FYNNEI. The CDR3 loop spans 15 amino acids. The V gene end was trimmed by 4 bases and the J gene end by 5 bases; junction bases not matched to a gene: 3.